Presented here are 21 T cell receptor beta chains from one specimen sequenced in a study of OX40 agonist ivuxolimab in advanced cancers. Method: immunoSEQ multiplex PCR; TCRdb's copy keeps in-frame clones and lacks some. Here the sample spans about 90,000 clones, just under 90% being singletons. Sequences were derived from CD4+ or CD8+ T cells sorted from blood, sampled in a trial of the OX40 agonist ivuxolimab. These receptors were collected from an adult with an advanced solid tumor such as melanoma, head and neck, liver or kidney cancer.

This clone was observed once. The V gene is TRBV9, the J gene TRBJ2-5; 13 bases align to TRBD2. Germline CDR1 reads SGDLS; CDR2 reads YYNGEE. The CDR3 runs 16 residues. Trimming took 3 bases from V and 5 from J; bases not matched to a gene: 7. CDR3 in amino acids: CASSEPLAGGPETQYF. In DNA form, the CDR3 reads TGTGCCAGCAGCGAACCACTAGCGGGAGGGCCGGAGACCCAGTACTTC.

The V gene is TRBV12-5, the J gene TRBJ2-2; D remains unclear. The V and J ends lost 1 base and 7 bases respectively, with 7 bases between them. The CDR3 contains 13 residues. Germline V lookup: CDR1 LGHNT, CDR2 FRNRAP. For the CDR3, the DNA is TGTGCTAGTGGTTTGGAGGGAATCGGGGAGCTGTTTTTT. The encoded protein is CASGLEGIGELFF.

This rearrangement joins TRBV30 to TRBJ1-3, with D tentatively TRBD1 (5 bases). V shed 3 bases and J shed 0 bases, with 9 bases lying between them. Per germline, CDR1 GTSNPN and CDR2 SVGIG (reference sequence). The CDR3 length is 14 residues. The CDR3 region is CAWRGTYSGNTIYF. The CDR3 nucleotides are TGTGCCTGGAGAGGGACGTACTCTGGAAACACCATATATTTT.

This CDR3 reads CASSVDPRKNEQFF. CDR3 bases: TGTGCCAGCAGCGTAGATCCGAGGAAGAATGAGCAGTTCTTC. This chain joins TRBV9 and TRBJ2-1, with D unresolved. The V gene's germline CDR1 is SGDLS and CDR2 YYNGEE. Between the trimmed V and J ends, which lost 0 bases and 7 bases, there was a span of 11 bases. CDR3 size: 14 residues.

The gene calls are TRBV19 and TRBJ2-1, with 7 bases fitting TRBD2. J gave up 3 bases and V 5 bases, and 10 bases lay outside the gene matches. The CDR3 length is 16 residues. Germline CDR1 reads LNHDA; CDR2 reads SQIVND (reference sequence). CDR3 amino acids: CASSPPLADVYNEQFF. The CDR3, as DNA: TGTGCCAGTAGTCCTCCGCTAGCGGACGTCTACAATGAGCAGTTCTTC. The whole variable domain, remainder taken from reference TRBV19 and TRBJ2-1, is DGGITQSPKYLFRKEGQNVTLSCEQNLNHDAMYWYRQDPGQGLRLIYYSQIVNDFQKGDIAEGYSVSREKKESFPLTVTSAQKNPTAFYLCASSPPLADVYNEQFFGPGTRLTVL.

V is TRBV9 and J is TRBJ2-3; D could derive from TRBD1 or TRBD2 (5 bases each). The CDR3 covers 15 residues. V shed 2 bases and J shed 5 bases, with 15 bases lying between them. Germline V gene data show CDR1 as SGDLS and CDR2 as YYNGEE. The CDR3 is CASSVGVILGDTQYF. CDR3 bases: TGTGCCAGCAGCGTGGGGGTTATTCTGGGAGATACGCAGTATTTT.

As DNA, the CDR3 is TGTGCCAGCAGTTTAGCTGCAGGGGGGGGATCCTACGAGCAGTACTTC. Its translation: CASSLAAGGGSYEQYF. The chain links TRBV27 to TRBJ2-7; D could derive from TRBD1 or TRBD2 (7 bases each). In germline, CDR1 is MNHEY, CDR2 SMNVEV (reference sequence). CDR3 length equals 16 residues. The V end lost 2 bases, the J end lost 1 base, and 15 bases lay between the germline ends.

This chain uses TRBV10-3 with TRBJ2-7; 10 bases match TRBD2. This CDR3 comprises 15 residues. Looked up from germline, CDR1 is ENHRY and CDR2 is SYGVKD. V lost 6 bases, J lost 3 bases, and 8 bases stayed unmatched. The CDR3 DNA reads TGTGCCATCAGCGCAACTAGCGGGACCGTCTACGAGCAGTACTTC. Amino acids: CAISATSGTVYEQYF.

The gene calls are TRBV6-1 and TRBJ1-1; TRBD1 is a possible D gene (6 bases). CDR1 and CDR2 (germline): MNHNS, SASEGT. V was clipped by 2 bases and J by 6 bases, with 22 bases between them. This CDR3 has 17 residues. The CDR3 DNA is TGTGCCAGCAGTGAATATCAGGGGCAGGGAGGGTTATCTGAAGCTTTCTTT. Translating it yields CASSEYQGQGGLSEAFF.

A single count supports this clone. The V gene is TRBV11-2, the J gene TRBJ2-1, with D perhaps being TRBD1 or TRBD2 (5 bases each). Germline values: CDR1 SGHAT, CDR2 FQNNGV. V dropped 3 bases and J dropped 6 bases, with 12 bases sitting between them. This CDR3 has 14 amino acids. The CDR3 DNA reads TGTGCCAGCAGCTTTTGGGGGAGTACCAATGAGCAGTTCTTC. Translating it yields CASSFWGSTNEQFF.

This chain uses TRBV10-2 with TRBJ1-2; the D is unclear. Trimming took off 3 bases at V and 1 base at J, with 15 bases between the two ends. CDR3 length: 16 amino acids. CDR1 and CDR2 (germline): WSHSY, SAAADI. CDR3 nucleotides: TGCGCCAGCAGTGATCGCGCAGGCGGATTTAACTATGGCTACACCTTC. Amino acid sequence: CASSDRAGGFNYGYTF.

The chain links TRBV5-4 to TRBJ2-7; TRBD1 agrees at 11 bases. The CDR3 sequence is 18 residues long. J was trimmed by 4 bases and V by 4 bases; bases with no gene match: 16. The V gene's germline CDR1 is SGHNT and CDR2 YYREEE (reference sequence). CDR3 in DNA: TGTGCCAGCAGCGTGGACAGGGGGCGCGGGGACCTAAATTACGAGCAGTACTTC. It specifies CASSVDRGRGDLNYEQYF.

This clone showed up just once. The J gene is TRBJ1-2, the V gene TRBV16; D not resolved. Trimming removed 0 bases from V and 2 bases from J, with 7 bases in between. The CDR3 has 14 amino acids. CDR1 and CDR2 (germline): KGHSY, FQNENV. CDR3 sequence reads: CASSQSHLNYGYTF. CDR3 nucleotides: TGTGCCAGCAGCCAATCTCACCTCAACTATGGCTACACCTTC.

CDR3 sequence: CASSSNPKAFF. The CDR3 DNA reads as TGTGCCAGCAGCTCCAACCCAAAAGCTTTCTTT. The chain uses TRBV7-9 and TRBJ1-1; no definite D call. V was trimmed by 4 bases and J by 9 bases, leaving 9 bases between them. Germline lookup yields CDR1 SEHNR and CDR2 FQNEAQ (reference sequence). The CDR3 extends over 11 amino acids.

This chain joins TRBV6-6 and TRBJ1-2; D may be TRBD1 (6 bases). V lost 10 bases to trimming and J lost 4 bases, with 10 bases between them. CDR1 MNHNY and CDR2 SVGAGI come from the germline V gene (reference sequence). This CDR3 has 11 amino acids. CDR3 region: CAIGGPYGYTF. CDR3 DNA sequence: TGTGCCATTGGGGGCCCCTATGGCTACACCTTC.

The chain combines TRBV19 with TRBJ1-1; D is unclear. Trimming removed 5 bases from V and 11 bases from J, with 15 bases in between. Germline CDR1 reads LNHDA; CDR2 reads SQIVND (reference sequence). The CDR3 totals 12 residues. The chain's CDR3 is CASSERRAGAFF. In nucleotides, the CDR3 is TGTGCCAGTAGTGAGCGACGGGCAGGTGCTTTCTTT.

This chain joins TRBV27 and TRBJ2-7; a weak D match, TRBD2 (5 bases). The CDR3 spans 14 residues. The ends were cut back, 5 bases at V and 3 bases at J, with 14 bases in the middle. Germline V gene sequence: CDR1 MNHEY, CDR2 SMNVEV (reference sequence). CDR3 sequence (DNA): TGTGCCAGCAGTCACCCTGGACTCCACTACGAGCAGTACTTC. Amino acid sequence: CASSHPGLHYEQYF.

The J gene is TRBJ1-6, the V gene TRBV9, with 9 bases identical to TRBD1. CDR3 length: 15 residues. V shed 0 bases and J 6 bases; nucleotides not matched to a gene: 1. Germline CDR1 is SGDLS and CDR2 is YYNGEE. This CDR3 is CASSVGQGVNSPLHF. The CDR3 nucleotides read TGTGCCAGCAGCGTAGGACAGGGGGTTAATTCACCCCTCCACTTT. The full variable domain, with the rest looked up from reference TRBV9 and TRBJ1-6, is DSGVTQTPKHLITATGQRVTLRCSPRSGDLSVYWYQQSLDQGLQFLIQYYNGEERAKGNILERFSAQQFPDLHSELNLSSLELGDSALYFCASSVGQGVNSPLHFGNGTRLTVT.

The J gene is TRBJ2-5, the V gene TRBV5-4; D possibly matches TRBD1 or TRBD2 (5 bases each). V dropped 5 bases and J dropped 2 bases, with 19 bases sitting between them. This CDR3 region has 16 residues. CDR1 and CDR2 from the germline V gene are SGHNT and YYREEE (reference sequence). The CDR3 protein is CASSIRRDLQQETQYF. The CDR3 DNA is TGTGCCAGCAGTATTCGCAGGGACCTCCAACAAGAGACCCAGTACTTC. The entire variable domain, with the rest obtained from reference TRBV5-4 and TRBJ2-5, is as follows: ETGVTQSPTHLIKTRGQQVTLRCSSQSGHNTVSWYQQALGQGPQFIFQYYREEENGRGNFPPRFSGLQFPNYSSELNVNALELDDSALYLCASSIRRDLQQETQYFGPGTRLLVL.

The chain has TRBV19 and TRBJ1-1, with D uncertain. CDR3 length: 12 residues. Trimming shortened V by 6 bases and J by 1 base, and 6 bases separated the two germline ends. Germline V gene sequence: CDR1 LNHDA, CDR2 SQIVND (reference sequence). The CDR3 nucleotides are TGTGCCAGTAGACAGAAGAACACTGAAGCTTTCTTT. This sequence encodes CASRQKNTEAFF.

This rearrangement joins TRBV7-9 to TRBJ2-1; 8 bases are a match to TRBD2. With 5 bases clipped from V and 7 bases from J, the junction kept 16 bases outside the gene matches. The CDR3 contains 17 residues. CDR1 and CDR2 (germline): SEHNR, FQNEAQ (reference sequence). The CDR3 here is CASSEGGVLAGLNEQFF. The DNA for the CDR3 is TGTGCCAGCAGCGAAGGTGGTGTGCTAGCGGGTCTGAATGAGCAGTTCTTC.